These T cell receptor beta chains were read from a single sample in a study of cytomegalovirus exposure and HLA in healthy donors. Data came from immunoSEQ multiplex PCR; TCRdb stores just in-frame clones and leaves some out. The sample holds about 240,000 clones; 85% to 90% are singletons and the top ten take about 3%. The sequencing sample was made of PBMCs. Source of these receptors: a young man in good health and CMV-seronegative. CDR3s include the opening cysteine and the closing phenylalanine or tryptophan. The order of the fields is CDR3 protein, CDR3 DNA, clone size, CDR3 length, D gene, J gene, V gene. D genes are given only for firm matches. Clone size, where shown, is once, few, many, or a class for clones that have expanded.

CASSRRNEQFF	TGTGCCAGCAGTCGTAGAAATGAGCAGTTCTTC	.	11	.	TRBJ2-1	TRBV5-6
CAWNHEAGVENTQYF	TGTGCCTGGAATCATGAGGCGGGAGTCGAGAATACGCAGTATTTT	.	15	TRBD2	TRBJ2-3	TRBV30
CASSYVLRTGELFF	TGTGCCAGCAGTTACGTTTTGAGGACCGGGGAGCTGTTTTTT	.	14	.	TRBJ2-2	TRBV6-5
CASRDWGVDGTGELFF	TGTGCCAGCCGGGACTGGGGAGTGGATGGCACCGGGGAGCTGTTTTTT	.	16	.	TRBJ2-2	TRBV7-2
CASSDWGGEAEAFF	TGTGCCAGCAGCGACTGGGGGGGTGAAGCTGAAGCTTTCTTT	.	14	.	TRBJ1-1	TRBV2
CASSFLQGLSEAFF	TGTGCCAGCAGTTTCCTACAGGGCCTATCCGAAGCTTTCTTT	.	14	.	TRBJ1-1	TRBV27
CASSRQLEAFF	TGTGCCAGCAGCAGACAGCTAGAAGCTTTCTTT	.	11	.	TRBJ1-1	TRBV6-6
CASSFQDRGNSPLHF	TGTGCCAGCAGTTTCCAAGACAGGGGGAATTCACCCCTCCACTTT	few	15	TRBD1	TRBJ1-6	TRBV6-5
CASSRAQGSYNSPLHF	TGTGCCAGCAGCCGGGCACAGGGTTCCTATAATTCACCCCTCCACTTT	.	16	.	TRBJ1-6	TRBV4-2
CATSRDPGPTGTEAFF	TGTGCCACCAGCAGAGATCCCGGACCAACGGGGACTGAAGCTTTCTTT	.	16	.	TRBJ1-1	TRBV15
CASSQDQVQDYYGYTF	TGCGCCAGCAGCCAAGATCAAGTGCAGGACTACTATGGCTACACCTTC	.	16	.	TRBJ1-2	TRBV4-1
CASSPTGNYGYTF	TGTGCCAGCTCACCTACAGGGAACTATGGCTACACCTTC	few	13	.	TRBJ1-2	TRBV18
CASSQSGGAVEFF	TGTGCCAGCAGCCAGTCCGGGGGAGCAGTGGAGTTCTTC	few	13	.	TRBJ2-1	TRBV11-3
CASSYDRPDTGELFF	TGTGCCAGCAGTTACGACAGGCCGGACACCGGGGAGCTGTTTTTT	.	15	.	TRBJ2-2	TRBV6-5
CASGFGGGAGDTQYF	TGTGCTAGTGGTTTTGGTGGGGGGGCAGGGGATACGCAGTATTTT	.	15	.	TRBJ2-3	TRBV12-5
CASSPTGAGNTIYF	TGTGCCAGCAGCCCAACAGGGGCTGGAAACACCATATATTTT	.	14	TRBD1	TRBJ1-3	TRBV7-2
CASSRRGPDPYEQYF	TGTGCCAGCAGCCGAAGGGGGCCGGACCCTTACGAGCAGTACTTC	.	15	TRBD1	TRBJ2-7	TRBV9
CASWGGLWPHPYGYTF	TGTGCCAGTTGGGGAGGATTATGGCCACACCCCTATGGCTACACCTTC	.	16	.	TRBJ1-2	TRBV19
CASKEGLTGELFF	TGTGCCAGCAAGGAGGGGTTGACCGGGGAGCTGTTTTTT	.	13	.	TRBJ2-2	TRBV28
CASSLGRRTEAFF	TGTGCCAGCAGCTTAGGGCGGCGCACTGAAGCTTTCTTT	.	13	.	TRBJ1-1	TRBV7-8
CASSRLAPWGEQFF	TGTGCCAGCAGCCGACTAGCGCCTTGGGGTGAGCAGTTCTTC	.	14	TRBD2	TRBJ2-1	TRBV5-4
CASSPQAHTDTQYF	TGTGCCAGCAGCCCACAGGCCCACACAGATACGCAGTATTTT	.	14	.	TRBJ2-3	TRBV28
CASSVTVSSYNSPLHF	TGTGCCAGCAGTGTAACCGTTAGCTCCTATAATTCACCCCTCCACTTT	.	16	.	TRBJ1-6	TRBV6-1
CASSPGLAGGLEQYF	TGCGCCAGCAGCCCGGGACTAGCGGGAGGTCTCGAGCAGTACTTC	.	15	TRBD2	TRBJ2-7	TRBV5-1
CASSLGLAGSVTDTQYF	TGTGCCAGCAGCCTCGGATTAGCGGGAAGCGTCACAGATACGCAGTATTTT	.	17	TRBD2	TRBJ2-3	TRBV7-3
CASSSPYGAGTDTQYF	TGTGCCAGCAGTTCCCCTTACGGAGCTGGCACAGATACGCAGTATTTT	.	16	.	TRBJ2-3	TRBV6-5
CASSLTGPSNQPQHF	TGTGCCAGCAGCTTAACGGGTCCTAGCAATCAGCCCCAGCATTTT	.	15	.	TRBJ1-5	TRBV7-2
CASTIRDRTYEQYF	TGCGCCAGCACCATCCGGGACAGAACCTACGAGCAGTACTTC	.	14	TRBD1	TRBJ2-7	TRBV23-1
CASSLVPEQETQYF	TGTGCCAGCAGCTTAGTCCCGGAGCAAGAGACCCAGTACTTC	.	14	.	TRBJ2-5	TRBV7-8
CATWQVPGASGANVLTF	TGTGCCACCTGGCAAGTCCCTGGTGCTTCCGGGGCCAACGTCCTGACTTTC	.	17	.	TRBJ2-6	TRBV10-3
CASNPWRDSGANVLTF	TGTGCCAGCAACCCGTGGAGGGATTCTGGGGCCAACGTCCTGACTTTC	.	16	.	TRBJ2-6	TRBV5-6
CSVSGKTDTQYF	TGCAGCGTTTCCGGGAAAACAGATACGCAGTATTTT	.	12	.	TRBJ2-3	TRBV29-1
CASSQRGEAFF	TGTGCCAGCAGCCAGCGGGGTGAAGCTTTCTTT	.	11	.	TRBJ1-1	TRBV7-9
CASSSRGLAGEQFF	TGTGCCAGCAGCTCTAGAGGACTAGCGGGGGAGCAGTTCTTC	.	14	TRBD2	TRBJ2-1	TRBV7-6
CASSQDPGTGLRETQYF	TGCGCCAGCAGCCAAGATCCCGGGACAGGGCTTCGAGAGACCCAGTACTTC	.	17	TRBD1	TRBJ2-5	TRBV4-1
CASSEQGSSTDTQYF	TGCGCCAGCAGTGAACAGGGCTCTAGCACAGATACGCAGTATTTT	.	15	.	TRBJ2-3	TRBV10-1
CASSSDRGSYGYTF	TGTGCCAGCAGTTCCGATCGCGGAAGCTATGGCTACACCTTC	.	14	.	TRBJ1-2	TRBV7-2
CASSLQTGGYEQYF	TGTGCCAGCAGCTTGCAAACAGGGGGCTACGAGCAGTACTTC	.	14	TRBD1	TRBJ2-7	TRBV5-8
CASRGRRQETQYF	TGTGCCAGCAGGGGCAGGAGGCAAGAGACCCAGTACTTC	.	13	.	TRBJ2-5	TRBV28
CASSRTSGNGGEQFF	TGTGCCAGCAGCCGGACTAGCGGGAATGGGGGTGAGCAGTTCTTC	.	15	TRBD2	TRBJ2-1	TRBV28
CASRRGTYEQYF	TGTGCCAGCAGACGGGGGACCTACGAGCAGTACTTC	few	12	.	TRBJ2-7	TRBV28
CASSPPFGRGQETQYF	TGTGCCAGCTCACCACCGTTTGGCAGGGGCCAAGAGACCCAGTACTTC	.	16	.	TRBJ2-5	TRBV18
CASSLSGGRQPQHF	TGTGCCAGCAGTTTATCAGGGGGACGCCAGCCCCAGCATTTT	.	14	TRBD1	TRBJ1-5	TRBV28
CASGLSGAYEQYF	TGTGCCAGTGGTCTAAGCGGGGCCTACGAGCAGTACTTC	.	13	TRBD2	TRBJ2-7	TRBV19
CASRDSLSTDTQYF	TGTGCCAGCAGGGACAGTCTTAGCACAGATACGCAGTATTTT	.	14	.	TRBJ2-3	TRBV6-1
CASSWALGGGHDNEQFF	TGCGCCAGCAGCTGGGCCCTAGGCGGGGGCCACGACAATGAGCAGTTCTTC	.	17	.	TRBJ2-1	TRBV5-1
CALSPATAAYNSPLHF	TGTGCTCTCTCTCCGGCGACCGCGGCCTATAATTCACCCCTCCACTTT	.	16	.	TRBJ1-6	TRBV30
CASSHPDLYEQYF	TGTGCCAGCTCACACCCAGATCTCTACGAGCAGTACTTC	.	13	.	TRBJ2-7	TRBV18
CATSRDWETGYYEQYF	TGTGCCACCAGCAGAGATTGGGAAACGGGGTACTACGAGCAGTACTTC	.	16	.	TRBJ2-7	TRBV15
CASSLAGTGESEQYF	TGTGCCAGCAGCTTAGCAGGGACAGGGGAAAGCGAGCAGTACTTC	.	15	TRBD1	TRBJ2-7	TRBV7-6
CASMTGEAGEQFF	TGTGCCAGCATGACGGGGGAGGCTGGTGAGCAGTTCTTC	.	13	.	TRBJ2-1	TRBV5-4
CASRTQGETEAFF	TGTGCCAGCAGGACCCAAGGGGAAACTGAAGCTTTCTTT	.	13	.	TRBJ1-1	TRBV5-4
CASSFQAGTSGSYEQYF	TGTGCCAGCAGCTTCCAAGCCGGGACTAGCGGGAGCTACGAGCAGTACTTC	.	17	TRBD2	TRBJ2-7	TRBV7-9
CASSYAQGEGYTF	TGTGCCAGCAGTTACGCGCAGGGTGAGGGCTACACCTTC	few	13	.	TRBJ1-2	TRBV6-5
CASSVPGLDNIQYF	TGTGCCAGCAGCGTACCGGGACTAGATAACATTCAGTACTTC	.	14	TRBD2	TRBJ2-4	TRBV6-5
CASAGGQGYQETQYF	TGTGCCAGCGCGGGGGGGCAAGGGTACCAAGAGACCCAGTACTTC	.	15	TRBD2	TRBJ2-5	TRBV6-5
CSVEPKDTQYF	TGCAGCGTTGAGCCTAAAGATACGCAGTATTTT	.	11	.	TRBJ2-3	TRBV29-1
CASSHDTNTEAFF	TGTGCCAGCAGCCACGACACCAACACTGAAGCTTTCTTT	.	13	.	TRBJ1-1	TRBV5-6
CSVAATGAEAFF	TGCAGCGTTGCGGCCACGGGAGCTGAAGCTTTCTTT	once	12	.	TRBJ1-1	TRBV29-1
CASGALRDRAGYTF	TGTGCCAGCGGCGCCCTAAGGGACAGGGCGGGCTACACCTTC	.	14	TRBD1	TRBJ1-2	TRBV11-2